The 3 T cell receptor beta chains below come from one sample, sequenced in a study of blood T cell repertoires in COVID-19 (dated by TCRdb to between 2020 and 2021). Receptor libraries were prepared by the immunoSEQ multiplex PCR assay. Drawn from immuneACCESS, this table holds only the in-frame rearrangements with V and J called that TCRdb kept. Clones are partly lost; checked studies trace under half to an unresolved V gene and leave the rest unexplained. The sample table contains about 180,000 clones; only one count was recorded for approximately 91% of them. The ten largest clones take up 0.53% of the sample. The sample was peripheral blood. The receptors were sampled from a man aged 45 to 65 with acute or convalescent COVID-19.

The rearrangement joins TRBV9 to TRBJ2-2; TRBD1 agrees at 10 bases. Trimming cost V 3 bases and J 1 base; bases outside gene matches: 6. Germline V gene sequence: CDR1 SGDLS, CDR2 YYNGEE. This CDR3 has 17 residues. CDR3 nucleotide sequence: TGTGCCAGCAGCGCCCCAAGGGACAGGGGGAACACCGGGGAGCTGTTTTTT. This translates into CASSAPRDRGNTGELFF.

The chain uses TRBV5-1 and TRBJ1-4, with 9 bases lining up with TRBD1. V trimming: 4 bases; J trimming: 7 bases; junction bases outside the gene matches: 5. Germline CDR1 and CDR2: SGHRS and YFSETQ. The CDR3 consists of 14 residues. The CDR3 DNA sequence: TGCGCCAGCAGCACAGGGGGCGCGGGTGAAAAACTGTTTTTT. Its protein product is CASSTGGAGEKLFF.

Here the CDR3 DNA reads TGTGCCAGCAAAAGAGTTGGCTCTGGAAACACCATATATTTT. Its translation is CASKRVGSGNTIYF. V and J are TRBV11-2 and TRBJ1-3, with D unclear. Germline V CDR1 and CDR2: SGHAT, FQNNGV. V shed 7 bases and J shed 0 bases, with 10 bases lying between them. The CDR3 runs to 14 residues.